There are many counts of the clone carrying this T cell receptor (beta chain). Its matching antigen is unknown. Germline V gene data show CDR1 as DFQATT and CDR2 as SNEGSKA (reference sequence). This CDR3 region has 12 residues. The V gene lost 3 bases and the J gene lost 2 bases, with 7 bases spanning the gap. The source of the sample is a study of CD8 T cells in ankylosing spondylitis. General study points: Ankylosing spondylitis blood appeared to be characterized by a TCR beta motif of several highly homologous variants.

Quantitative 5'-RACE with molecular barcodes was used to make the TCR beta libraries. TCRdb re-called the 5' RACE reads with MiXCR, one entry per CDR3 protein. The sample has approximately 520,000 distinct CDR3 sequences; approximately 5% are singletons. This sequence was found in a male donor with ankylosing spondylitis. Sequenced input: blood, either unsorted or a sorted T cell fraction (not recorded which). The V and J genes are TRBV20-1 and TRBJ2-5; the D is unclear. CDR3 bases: TGCAGTGCTAGCACTTTTCAAGAGACCCAGTACTTC. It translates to CSASTFQETQYF.